The next 15 T cell receptor beta chains were all read from a single sample in a study of blood T cell repertoires in COVID-19. Data came from immunoSEQ multiplex PCR; TCRdb stores just in-frame clones and leaves some out. The profile shows 85,000 to 120,000 clones, approximately 90% of them singletons. Sequenced sample: peripheral blood. The origin of the receptors is a woman in her 50s with COVID-19, enrolled during active disease.

The rearrangement uses TRBV14 and TRBJ2-7; 9 nucleotides line up with TRBD1. This CDR3 has 14 amino acids. V was clipped by 7 bases and J by 2 bases; unmatched bases: 6. Germline values: CDR1 SGHDN, CDR2 FVKESK. The CDR3 nucleotides read TGTGCCAGCACATCGGGACAGGGTCCCTACGAGCAGTACTTC. Amino acid sequence: CASTSGQGPYEQYF.

V usage is TRBV6-5 and J usage is TRBJ1-1; D ambiguous. Germline-derived CDR1 and CDR2 are MNHEY and SVGAGI. The CDR3 totals 12 residues. V was trimmed by 8 bases and J by 3 bases, leaving 10 bases between them. The CDR3: CASGLLDTEAFF. In nucleotides, the CDR3 is TGTGCCAGCGGCCTCTTGGACACTGAAGCTTTCTTT.

The genes are TRBV7-3 and TRBJ2-3, with a possible D match to TRBD2 (6 bases). The CDR3 is 16 residues long. V gave up 5 bases and J gave up 0 bases, with 15 bases separating them. CDR1 and CDR2 (germline): SGHTA, FQGTGA. DNA for the CDR3: TGTGCCAGCAGCCCCAACGCGGGGTGGAGCACAGATACGCAGTATTTT. It yields the protein CASSPNAGWSTDTQYF.

The chain recombines TRBV7-9 with TRBJ2-1, with 11 bases fitting TRBD1. The germline V gene has CDR1 SEHNR and CDR2 FQNEAQ (reference sequence). J lost 3 bases, V lost 4 bases, and 8 bases had no gene match. The CDR3 is made up of 17 amino acids. The CDR3 sequence is CASSSRVDRGLYNEQFF. The CDR3 nucleotides read TGTGCCAGCAGCTCTAGGGTGGACAGGGGGCTCTACAATGAGCAGTTCTTC.

This clone appeared a few times. CDR3 sequence reads: CASSQVFDLGAASSYEQYF. In nucleotides, the CDR3 is TGTGCCAGCAGCCAAGTTTTCGACTTGGGAGCGGCAAGCTCCTACGAGCAGTACTTC. The V and J genes are TRBV4-2 and TRBJ2-7, with a possible D match to TRBD2 (5 bases). Trimming cost V 1 base and J 0 bases, with 22 bases left between them. Germline loops: CDR1 LGHNA, CDR2 YNFKEQ. This CDR3 comprises 19 residues.

The chain carries TRBV5-1 and TRBJ2-1, with a possible D match to TRBD2 (7 bases). The germline gives CDR1 SGHRS, CDR2 YFSETQ. Trimming left V 2 bases short and J 3 bases short, with 12 bases between. The CDR3 is 15 amino acids. The CDR3 spells CASSLIGGDYNEQFF. In nucleotides, the CDR3 is TGCGCCAGCAGCTTAATAGGGGGGGACTACAATGAGCAGTTCTTC.

This rearrangement joins TRBV6-5 to TRBJ2-7; 7 nucleotides line up with TRBD2. CDR1 and CDR2 from the germline V gene are MNHEY and SVGAGI. Unmatched junction bases numbered 10, after V lost 8 bases and J lost 6 bases. CDR3 size: 13 residues. DNA for the CDR3: TGTGCCAGCGAGCGGGGCCACCGATCCGAGCAGTACTTC. This gives the protein CASERGHRSEQYF.

CDR3 coding DNA: TGTGCCAGCAGCAAGACAATAGACTCCTATAATTCACCCCTCCACTTT. This sequence encodes CASSKTIDSYNSPLHF. The J gene is TRBJ1-6, the V gene TRBV9; D is unresolved. V gave up 4 bases and J gave up 0 bases, with 11 bases separating them. Germline V CDR1 and CDR2: SGDLS, YYNGEE. The CDR3 contains 16 residues. Combining the CDR3 with reference TRBV9 and TRBJ1-6 gives the whole variable domain DSGVTQTPKHLITATGQRVTLRCSPRSGDLSVYWYQQSLDQGLQFLIQYYNGEERAKGNILERFSAQQFPDLHSELNLSSLELGDSALYFCASSKTIDSYNSPLHFGNGTRLTVT.

This clone was observed once. Here the CDR3 DNA reads TGTGCCAGCAGTTCCTACAGGGATAACGAGCAGTACTTC. It yields the protein CASSSYRDNEQYF. V usage is TRBV12-3 or TRBV12-4 and J usage is TRBJ2-7, with a weak D call TRBD1 (6 bases). V lost 4 bases, J lost 5 bases, and 12 bases lay in between. The CDR3 contains 13 residues.

Here the CDR3 reads CASSMGQGVETQYF. CDR3 DNA sequence: TGCGCCAGCAGCATGGGACAGGGGGTTGAGACCCAGTACTTC. The J gene is TRBJ2-5, the V gene TRBV5-1; 11 bases align to TRBD1. V was pared by 4 bases and J by 5 bases, with 4 bases of the junction left unmatched. This CDR3 has 14 amino acids. Per the germline V gene, CDR1 is SGHRS and CDR2 is YFSETQ.

J is TRBJ2-3 and V is TRBV6-2 or TRBV6-3, with 13 bases identical to TRBD2. From germline, CDR1 is MNHEY and CDR2 SVGEGT. The CDR3 spans 15 residues. The J segment lost 4 bases and the V segment lost 5 bases, leaving 3 bases of the junction unmatched. In DNA, the CDR3 is TGTGCCAGCAGTACTAGCGGGGGGGCTGCAGATACGCAGTATTTT. Translated, it gives CASSTSGGAADTQYF.

V is TRBV24-1 and J is TRBJ2-7, with D maybe TRBD1 (6 bases). The CDR3 spans 14 residues. Germline V gene data show CDR1 as KGHDR and CDR2 as SFDVKD. With 3 bases removed from V and 5 bases from J, the gap between germline ends came to 13 bases. CDR3 sequence reads: CATSDTYRANEQYF. In DNA form, the CDR3 reads TGTGCCACCAGTGATACCTACAGGGCCAACGAGCAGTACTTC.

The rearrangement joins TRBV5-6 to TRBJ2-7, with a tentative D call TRBD1 (5 bases). The germline gives CDR1 SGHDT, CDR2 YYEEEE. The CDR3 is 15 residues long. The V end lost 4 bases, the J end lost 2 bases, and 16 bases lay between the germline ends. CDR3 protein: CASSPARDSPYEQYF. The CDR3 DNA sequence: TGTGCCAGCAGCCCTGCCAGAGACAGCCCCTACGAGCAGTACTTC.

The V and J genes are TRBV6-5 and TRBJ1-1; D is unclear. Trimming took 6 bases from V and 0 from J, leaving 8 bases between them. The CDR3 spans 13 residues. Germline lookup yields CDR1 MNHEY and CDR2 SVGAGI. CDR3 residues: CASRRTVNTEAFF. DNA for the CDR3: TGTGCCAGCAGACGCACAGTGAACACTGAAGCTTTCTTT.

This chain connects TRBV19 to TRBJ2-7; TRBD2 matches at 16 bases. V gave up 6 bases and J gave up 6 bases; unmatched junction bases: 8. Germline V gives CDR1 LNHDA, CDR2 SQIVND (reference sequence). The CDR3 consists of 16 residues. The CDR3 region is CASSPGTSGGALEQYF. CDR3 nucleotide sequence: TGTGCCAGTAGCCCCGGGACTAGCGGGGGGGCCCTCGAGCAGTACTTC.